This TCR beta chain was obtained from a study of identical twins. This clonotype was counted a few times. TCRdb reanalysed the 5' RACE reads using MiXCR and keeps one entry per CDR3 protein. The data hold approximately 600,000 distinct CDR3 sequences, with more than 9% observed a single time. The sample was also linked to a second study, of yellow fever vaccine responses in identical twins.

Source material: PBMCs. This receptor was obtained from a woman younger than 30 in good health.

DNA for the CDR3: TGTGCCAGCAGCTTATTGGCAGGGTTGTACAATGAGCAGTTCTTC. This translates into CASSLLAGLYNEQFF. The rearrangement links TRBV7-8 to TRBJ2-1, with a weak D call TRBD1 (5 bases). The length of the CDR3 is 15 residues. The V gene lost 2 bases and the J gene lost 4 bases, with 12 bases spanning the gap. The germline gives CDR1 SGHVS, CDR2 FQNEAQ.